The 18 T cell receptor beta chains below come from one sample, sequenced in a study of graft-versus-host responses after intestinal transplantation. Generated by immunoSEQ multiplex PCR, the TCRdb table keeps only in-frame clones and is missing some. The sample has 15,000 to 19,000 clones, roughly 81% seen once. Processing was applied to graft tissue in order to liberate intraepithelial and lamina propria lymphocytes. The sequencing used ileum tissue, collected 14 days after transplant. The origin of the receptors is a human patient who received an intestinal transplant, so some T cells may come from the graft donor.

The CDR3, as DNA: TGTGCCAGCAGGGGACTAGCGGGAGGCGTAAGTGAGCAGTTCTTC. Protein: CASRGLAGGVSEQFF. The chain combines TRBV7-3 with TRBJ2-1; TRBD2 matches at 15 bases. Unmatched junction bases numbered 6, after V lost 6 bases and J lost 9 bases. The CDR3 consists of 15 residues. Germline V CDR1 and CDR2: SGHTA, FQGTGA.

This clone was seen only a few times. The chain carries TRBV6-5 and TRBJ2-7, with 13 bases identical to TRBD2. This CDR3 contains 13 residues. V shed 4 bases, J shed 6 bases, and the junction held 0 bases outside the gene matches. CDR1 MNHEY and CDR2 SVGAGI come from the germline V gene. The CDR3 sequence: CASSWTSGSEQYF. CDR3 in DNA: TGTGCCAGCAGTTGGACTAGCGGGAGCGAGCAGTACTTC.

The rearrangement uses TRBV19 and TRBJ1-1; D gene uncertain. Trimming removed 3 bases at V and 8 bases at J, with 19 bases between. Germline-derived CDR1 and CDR2 are LNHDA and SQIVND (reference sequence). This CDR3 is 15 amino acids long. CDR3: CASSIGPGETNEAFF. The CDR3 bases are TGTGCCAGTAGTATCGGGCCTGGGGAAACGAACGAAGCTTTCTTT.

CDR3 nucleotides: TGCAGCGTTCTAGCGGGAGGGCACGAGCAGTTCTTC. The encoded protein is CSVLAGGHEQFF. This chain links TRBV29-1 with TRBJ2-1; TRBD2 matches at 12 bases. V lost 5 bases and J lost 10; bases outside the gene matches: 3. Germline V gives CDR1 SQVTM, CDR2 ANQGSEA. The CDR3 runs 12 residues.

This clone appeared a few times. The V call is TRBV5-4, the J call TRBJ1-1; D is unresolved. This CDR3 comprises 14 residues. CDR1 and CDR2 from the germline V gene are SGHNT and YYREEE (reference sequence). Trimming cost V 3 bases and J 7 bases, with 16 bases left between them. CDR3 nucleotide sequence: TGTGCCAGCAGCTCGCTCCAGGACCACCTTGAAGCTTTCTTT. Protein sequence: CASSSLQDHLEAFF.

The J gene is TRBJ2-5, the V gene TRBV5-1, with unresolved D. Trimming stripped 0 bases from V and 4 bases from J, with 10 bases between. Germline CDR1 and CDR2: SGHRS and YFSETQ. The CDR3 loop spans 14 amino acids. The CDR3 DNA sequence: TGCGCCAGCAGCTTGGGGCAGGTCCGAGAGACCCAGTACTTC. Encoded protein: CASSLGQVRETQYF.

This rearrangement joins TRBV5-5 to TRBJ1-1; 8 bases are shared with TRBD1. CDR1 is SGHKS and CDR2 is YYEKEE in the germline V gene (reference sequence). The trim removed 4 bases at V and 4 bases at J, leaving 6 bases unmatched. The CDR3 totals 14 residues. Here the CDR3 DNA reads TGTGCCAGCAGCCCCCCGCAGGGGGCCACTGAAGCTTTCTTT. It encodes CASSPPQGATEAFF.

J is TRBJ1-6 and V is TRBV5-6; D is possibly TRBD1 (6 bases). Trimming left V 5 bases short and J 0 bases short, with 6 bases between. CDR3 length: 14 amino acids. Germline loops: CDR1 SGHDT, CDR2 YYEEEE. DNA of the CDR3: TGTGCCAGCAGAGGGGGCTCCTATAATTCACCCCTCCACTTT. Its protein is CASRGGSYNSPLHF.

The chain has TRBV25-1 and TRBJ2-2; D not certain. Germline assignment: CDR1 MGHDK and CDR2 SYGVNS. The ends were cut back, 3 bases at V and 0 bases at J, with 11 bases in the middle. The CDR3 covers 16 residues. This chain's CDR3 is CASSDPTGSNTGELFF. For the CDR3, the DNA is TGTGCCAGCAGTGACCCGACGGGTTCGAACACCGGGGAGCTGTTTTTT.

The rearrangement joins TRBV5-1 to TRBJ1-5; D is possibly TRBD1 (6 bases). This CDR3 region has 12 residues. Germline CDR1 reads SGHRS; CDR2 reads YFSETQ. The V end lost 9 bases, the J end lost 7 bases, and 14 bases lay between the germline ends. CDR3 coding DNA: TGCGCCACCCGACAGGTCAGCCAGCCCCAGCATTTT. As protein: CATRQVSQPQHF.

The chain links TRBV14 to TRBJ2-4, with D possibly matching TRBD1 (5 bases). From germline, CDR1 is SGHDN and CDR2 FVKESK. The CDR3 length is 16 residues. V lost 2 bases and J 0 bases, leaving 11 bases between the germline ends. The CDR3 protein is CASSQSRGLAKNIQYF. The CDR3 DNA sequence: TGTGCCAGCAGCCAAAGTAGGGGCCTAGCCAAAAACATTCAGTACTTC.

V gene TRBV2 combines with J gene TRBJ1-1; D not resolved. Germline V CDR1 and CDR2: SNHLY, FYNNEI. V lost 5 bases and J lost 1, with 11 bases in between. There are 14 residues in the CDR3. The CDR3 DNA is TGTGCCAGCAGTCAACTTACAAGGAACACTGAAGCTTTCTTT. Translated: CASSQLTRNTEAFF.

V and J are TRBV20-1 and TRBJ1-5; 10 bases align to TRBD1. The CDR3 sequence is 10 residues long. Germline lookup yields CDR1 DFQATT and CDR2 SNEGSKA (reference sequence). The trim removed 6 bases at V and 12 bases at J, leaving 2 bases unmatched. Here the CDR3 DNA reads TGCAGTGCCCGGACAGGGGGCCAGCATTTT. This translates into CSARTGGQHF.

The V call is TRBV4-1, the J call TRBJ2-1, with TRBD2 matching over 8 bases. The V gene end was trimmed by 6 bases and the J gene end by 7 bases; junction bases not matched to a gene: 8. The CDR3 loop spans 14 amino acids. The V gene's germline CDR1 is MGHRA and CDR2 YSYEKL. The CDR3 nucleotides read TGCGCCAGCAGGACAGCGGGAGAAGAGAATGAGCAGTTCTTC. Its protein is CASRTAGEENEQFF.

The chain uses TRBV7-3 and TRBJ2-7, with 10 bases matching TRBD2. With V trimmed by 5 bases and J by 2 bases, 6 bases remained unmatched. This CDR3 contains 15 residues. Looked up from germline, CDR1 is SGHTA and CDR2 is FQGTGA. CDR3 sequence (DNA): TGTGCCAGCAGCCTACTAGCGGGACCGACCTACGAGCAGTACTTC. It codes for CASSLLAGPTYEQYF.

This clone appeared a few times. This chain connects TRBV27 to TRBJ1-2; no firm D call. Trimming took off 10 bases at V and 6 bases at J, with 15 bases between the two ends. CDR1 and CDR2 from the germline V gene are MNHEY and SMNVEV (reference sequence). The CDR3 runs 12 residues. The CDR3 bases are TGTGCCACGAAGACGGGAGACGATGGCTACACCTTC. This sequence encodes CATKTGDDGYTF.

The rearrangement uses TRBV4-1 and TRBJ2-1; D is unresolved. Germline V lookup: CDR1 MGHRA, CDR2 YSYEKL. CDR3 length: 16 residues. V gave up 4 bases and J gave up 3 bases, with 16 bases separating them. The CDR3: CASSRSLADIYNEQFF. DNA of the CDR3: TGCGCCAGCAGCCGGTCTCTCGCGGATATCTACAATGAGCAGTTCTTC.

The CDR3 loop is CASSLGQGRPYGYTF. CDR3 coding DNA: TGTGCCAGCAGCTTAGGACAGGGTCGGCCCTATGGCTACACCTTC. The chain is built from TRBV7-2 and TRBJ1-2; 7 bases map to TRBD1. V lost 1 base to trimming and J lost 4 bases; unmatched junction nucleotides: 6. Per germline, CDR1 SGHTA and CDR2 FQGNSA. This CDR3 has 15 amino acids. The whole variable domain, remainder taken from reference TRBV7-2 and TRBJ1-2, is GAGVSQSPSNKVTEKGKDVELRCDPISGHTALYWYRQSLGQGLEFLIYFQGNSAPDKSGLPSDRFSAERTGGSVSTLTIQRTQQEDSAVYLCASSLGQGRPYGYTFGSGTRLTVV.